This T cell receptor beta chain was found in a study of technical replicates of blood from several donors. V lost 5 bases to trimming and J lost 5 bases, with 10 bases between them. The CDR3 is 12 amino acids. The germline V gene encodes CDR1 LNHDA and CDR2 SQIVND (reference sequence). TCRdb's table, derived via immunoSEQ multiplex PCR, lists solely in-frame clones and lacks some. The sample shows about 76,000 clones, about 91% of them seen only once. This chain uses TRBV19 with TRBJ2-7; weak D call: TRBD2 (5 bases). The origin of this receptor is a human donor in good health. Sequences were obtained from T cells isolated from PBMCs. The CDR3 here is CASSFGVNEQYF. The CDR3 DNA reads TGTGCCAGTAGTTTCGGGGTAAACGAGCAGTACTTC.